This T cell receptor (beta chain) was sequenced in a study of T cell repertoires in cytomegalovirus infection. Across the study: Evidence of both CMV infection and a matching HLA type came from public TCR beta signatures. Findings and caveats of the study: Clonotype analysis showed dominance of the ex vivo response by HLA-C-restricted CMV-specific TCR beta clonotypes. Using cumulative public TCR beta family frequency, the authors identified those who carried CMV together with the relevant HLA.

This clonotype was recorded many times. Its cognate antigen is unknown. TCRdb analysed the reads with MiXCR anew, one entry per CDR3 protein. Of roughly 280,000 distinct CDR3 sequences listed, around 9% are singletons. Germline trimming cut 5 bases from V and 7 bases from J; bases unmatched to any gene: 17. Germline CDR1 and CDR2: SGHTA and FQGNSA. The CDR3 totals 17 residues. The sequenced sample was PBMCs. V is TRBV7-2 and J is TRBJ2-5, with TRBD1 identical over 9 bases. The receptor was isolated from a human donor in good health (CMV status not recorded). Some clones in this sample may be carry-over from other donors' samples. CDR3 region: CASSPHPLQGAVGTQYF. The DNA for the CDR3 is TGTGCCAGCAGCCCGCACCCTCTACAGGGGGCGGTGGGGACCCAGTACTTC.